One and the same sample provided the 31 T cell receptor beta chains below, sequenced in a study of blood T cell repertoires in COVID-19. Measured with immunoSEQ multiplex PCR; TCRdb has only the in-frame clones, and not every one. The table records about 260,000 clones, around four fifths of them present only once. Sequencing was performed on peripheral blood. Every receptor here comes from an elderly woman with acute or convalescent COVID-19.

The CDR3 is CATSRPGQGTYEQYF. In DNA, the CDR3 is TGTGCCACCAGCCGACCTGGACAGGGGACATACGAGCAGTACTTC. The chain links TRBV15 to TRBJ2-7, with 9 bases aligning to TRBD1. In germline, CDR1 is LNHNV, CDR2 YYDKDF (reference sequence). This CDR3 region has 15 residues. V lost 5 bases to trimming and J lost 4 bases; unmatched junction nucleotides: 9.

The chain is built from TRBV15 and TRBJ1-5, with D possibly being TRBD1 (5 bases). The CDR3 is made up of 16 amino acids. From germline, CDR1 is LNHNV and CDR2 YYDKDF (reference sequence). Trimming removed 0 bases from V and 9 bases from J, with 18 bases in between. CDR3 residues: CATSRDIRQGRVPQHF. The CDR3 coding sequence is TGTGCCACCAGCAGAGATATTCGGCAGGGAAGGGTGCCCCAGCATTTT.

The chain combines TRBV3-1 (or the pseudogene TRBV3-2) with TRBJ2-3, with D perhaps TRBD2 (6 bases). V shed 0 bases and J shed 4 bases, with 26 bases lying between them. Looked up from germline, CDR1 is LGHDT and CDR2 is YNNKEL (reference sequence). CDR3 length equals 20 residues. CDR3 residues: CASSQDPGRGAPTTSDTQYF. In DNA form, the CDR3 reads TGTGCCAGCAGCCAAGACCCGGGGCGCGGGGCCCCAACCACATCAGATACGCAGTATTTT.

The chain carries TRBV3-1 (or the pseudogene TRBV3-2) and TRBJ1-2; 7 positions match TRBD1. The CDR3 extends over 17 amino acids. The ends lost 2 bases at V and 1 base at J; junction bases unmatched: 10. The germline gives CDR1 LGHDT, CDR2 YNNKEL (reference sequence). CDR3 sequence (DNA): TGTGCCAGCAGCCAAAGGGGGACAGCGGACTTTAACTATGGCTACACCTTC. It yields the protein CASSQRGTADFNYGYTF.

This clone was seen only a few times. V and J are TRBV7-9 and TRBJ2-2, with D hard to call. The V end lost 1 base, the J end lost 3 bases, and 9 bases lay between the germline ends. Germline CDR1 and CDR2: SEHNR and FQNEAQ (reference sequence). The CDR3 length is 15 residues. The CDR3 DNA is TGTGCCAGCAGCTTAGACTGGGCCGACACCGGGGAGCTGTTTTTT. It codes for CASSLDWADTGELFF.

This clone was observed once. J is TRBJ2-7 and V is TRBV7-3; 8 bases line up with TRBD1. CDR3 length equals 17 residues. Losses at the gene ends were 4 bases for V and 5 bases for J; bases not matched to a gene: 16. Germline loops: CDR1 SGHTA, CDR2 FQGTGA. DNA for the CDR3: TGTGCCAGCAGCTCCACCCCGCCCGGGACAGGTATCCACGAGCAGTACTTC. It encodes CASSSTPPGTGIHEQYF.

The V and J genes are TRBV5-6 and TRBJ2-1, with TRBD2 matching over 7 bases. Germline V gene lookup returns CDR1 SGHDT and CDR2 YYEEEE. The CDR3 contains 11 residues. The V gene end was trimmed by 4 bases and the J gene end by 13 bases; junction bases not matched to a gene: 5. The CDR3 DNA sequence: TGTGCCAGCAGCCTGACTAGCAGACAGTTCTTC. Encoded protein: CASSLTSRQFF.

In DNA form, the CDR3 reads TGTGCCAGCAGTGACCGCTACGAGCAGTACTTC. It specifies CASSDRYEQYF. V is TRBV2 and J is TRBJ2-7; D is unresolved. The CDR3 runs to 11 residues. Germline V gene lookup returns CDR1 SNHLY and CDR2 FYNNEI. Trimming took 3 bases from V and 3 from J, leaving 3 bases between them.

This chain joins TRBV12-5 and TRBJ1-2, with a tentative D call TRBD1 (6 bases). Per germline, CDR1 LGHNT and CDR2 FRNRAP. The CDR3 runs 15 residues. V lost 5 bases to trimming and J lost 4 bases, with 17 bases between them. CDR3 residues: CASGASSQGSYGYTF. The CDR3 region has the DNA TGTGCTAGTGGTGCCTCCTCCCAGGGGAGCTATGGCTACACCTTC.

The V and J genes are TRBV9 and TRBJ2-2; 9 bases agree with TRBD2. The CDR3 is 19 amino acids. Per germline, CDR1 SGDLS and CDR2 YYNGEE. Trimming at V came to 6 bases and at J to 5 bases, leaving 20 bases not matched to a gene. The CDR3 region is CASTAESLAGRWGTGELFF. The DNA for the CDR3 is TGTGCCAGCACCGCCGAAAGTCTAGCGGGGAGGTGGGGAACCGGGGAGCTGTTTTTT.

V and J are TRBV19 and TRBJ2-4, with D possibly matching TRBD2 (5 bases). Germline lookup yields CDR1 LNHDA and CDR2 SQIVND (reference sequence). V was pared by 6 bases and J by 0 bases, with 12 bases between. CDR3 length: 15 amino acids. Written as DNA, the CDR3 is TGTGCCAGTAGACCCGACTATGTAGCCAAAAACATTCAGTACTTC. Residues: CASRPDYVAKNIQYF.

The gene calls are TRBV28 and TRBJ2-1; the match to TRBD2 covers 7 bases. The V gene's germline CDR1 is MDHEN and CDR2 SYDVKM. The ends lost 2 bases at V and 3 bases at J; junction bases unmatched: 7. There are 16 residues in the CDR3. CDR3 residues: CASSLDVGGSYNEQFF. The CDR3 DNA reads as TGTGCCAGCAGTTTAGATGTCGGCGGGAGCTACAATGAGCAGTTCTTC.

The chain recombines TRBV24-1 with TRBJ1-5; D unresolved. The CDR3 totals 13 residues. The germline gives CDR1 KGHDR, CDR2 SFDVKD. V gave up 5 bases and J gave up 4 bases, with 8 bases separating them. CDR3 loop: CATSAAGNQPQHF. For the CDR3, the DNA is TGTGCCACCAGTGCCGCGGGGAATCAGCCCCAGCATTTT.

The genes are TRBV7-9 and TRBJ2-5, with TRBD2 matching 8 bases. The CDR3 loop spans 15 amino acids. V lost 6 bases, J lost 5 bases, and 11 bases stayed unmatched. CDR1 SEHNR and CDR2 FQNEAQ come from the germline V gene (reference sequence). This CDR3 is CASRQPGLGWETQYF. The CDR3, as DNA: TGTGCCAGCAGGCAACCGGGACTAGGGTGGGAGACCCAGTACTTC.

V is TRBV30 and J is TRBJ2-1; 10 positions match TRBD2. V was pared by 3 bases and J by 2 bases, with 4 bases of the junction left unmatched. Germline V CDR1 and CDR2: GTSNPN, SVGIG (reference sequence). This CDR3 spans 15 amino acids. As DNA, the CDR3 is TGTGCCTGGAGCCCTAGCGGGAGAACCTACAATGAGCAGTTCTTC. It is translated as CAWSPSGRTYNEQFF.

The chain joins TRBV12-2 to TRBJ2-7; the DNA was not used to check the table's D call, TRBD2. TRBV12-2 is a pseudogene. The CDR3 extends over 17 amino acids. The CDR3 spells CASRLGGTSGRPYEQYF. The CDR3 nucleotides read TGTGCAAGTCGCTTAGGTGGGACTAGCGGGCGACCCTACGAGCAGTACTTC.

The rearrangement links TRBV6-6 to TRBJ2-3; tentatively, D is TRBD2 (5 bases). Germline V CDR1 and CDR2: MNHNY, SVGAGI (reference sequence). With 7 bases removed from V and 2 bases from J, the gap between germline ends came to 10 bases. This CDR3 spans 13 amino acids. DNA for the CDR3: TGTGCCAGCAACGCCGGGATCACAGATACGCAGTATTTT. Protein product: CASNAGITDTQYF.

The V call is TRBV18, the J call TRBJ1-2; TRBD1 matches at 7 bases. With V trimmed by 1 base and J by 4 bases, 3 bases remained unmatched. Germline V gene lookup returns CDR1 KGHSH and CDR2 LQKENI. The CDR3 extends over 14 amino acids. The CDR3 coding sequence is TGTGCCAGCTCACCACAGGGGGCGGGCTATGGCTACACCTTC. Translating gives CASSPQGAGYGYTF.

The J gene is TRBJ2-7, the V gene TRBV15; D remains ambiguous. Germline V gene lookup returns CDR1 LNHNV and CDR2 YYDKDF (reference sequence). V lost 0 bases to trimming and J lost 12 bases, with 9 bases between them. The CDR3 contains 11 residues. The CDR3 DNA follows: TGTGCCACCAGCAGAGAGGCCTTGGTGTACTTC. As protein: CATSREALVYF.

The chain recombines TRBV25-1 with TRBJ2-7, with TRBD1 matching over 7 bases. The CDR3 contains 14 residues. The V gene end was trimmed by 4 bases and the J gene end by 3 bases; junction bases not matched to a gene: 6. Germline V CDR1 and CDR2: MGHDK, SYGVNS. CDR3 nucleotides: TGTGCCAGCAGTGCTACAGGGGTTTACTACGAGCAGTACTTC. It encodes CASSATGVYYEQYF.

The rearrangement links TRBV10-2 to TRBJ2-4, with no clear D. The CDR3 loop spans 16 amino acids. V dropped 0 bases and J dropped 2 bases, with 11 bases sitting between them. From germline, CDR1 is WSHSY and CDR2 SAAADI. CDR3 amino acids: CASSESLIRTKNIQYF. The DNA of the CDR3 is TGCGCCAGCAGTGAGTCGTTGATTAGAACCAAAAACATTCAGTACTTC.

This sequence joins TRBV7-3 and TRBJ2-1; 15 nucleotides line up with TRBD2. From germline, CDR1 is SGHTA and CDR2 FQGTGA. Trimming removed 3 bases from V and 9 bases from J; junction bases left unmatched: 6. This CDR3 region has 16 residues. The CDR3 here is CASSFGLAGGRGEQFF. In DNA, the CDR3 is TGTGCCAGCAGCTTTGGACTAGCGGGAGGGAGGGGTGAGCAGTTCTTC. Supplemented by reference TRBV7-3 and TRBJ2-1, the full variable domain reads GAGVSQTPSNKVTEKGKYVELRCDPISGHTALYWYRQSLGQGPEFLIYFQGTGAADDSGLPNDRFFAVRPEGSVSTLKIQRTERGDSAVYLCASSFGLAGGRGEQFFGPGTRLTVL.

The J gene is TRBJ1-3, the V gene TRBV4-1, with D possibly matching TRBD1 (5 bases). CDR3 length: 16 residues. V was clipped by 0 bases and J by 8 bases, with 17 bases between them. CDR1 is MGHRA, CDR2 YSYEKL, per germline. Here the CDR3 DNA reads TGCGCCAGCAGCCAAGATCCGGGATGGAGGGGCGACACCATATATTTT. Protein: CASSQDPGWRGDTIYF.

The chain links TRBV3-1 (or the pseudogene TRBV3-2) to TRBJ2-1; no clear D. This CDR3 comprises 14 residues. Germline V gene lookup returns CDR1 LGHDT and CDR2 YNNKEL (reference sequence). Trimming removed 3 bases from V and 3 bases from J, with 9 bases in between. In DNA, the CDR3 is TGTGCCAGCAGCCATCGATACAGCTACAATGAGCAGTTCTTC. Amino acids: CASSHRYSYNEQFF.

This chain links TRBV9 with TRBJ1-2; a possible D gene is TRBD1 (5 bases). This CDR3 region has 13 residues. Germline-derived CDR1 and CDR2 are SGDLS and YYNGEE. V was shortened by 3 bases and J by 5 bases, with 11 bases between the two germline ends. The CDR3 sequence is CASSGDKGYGYTF. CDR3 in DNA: TGTGCCAGCAGCGGAGATAAGGGGTATGGCTACACCTTC.

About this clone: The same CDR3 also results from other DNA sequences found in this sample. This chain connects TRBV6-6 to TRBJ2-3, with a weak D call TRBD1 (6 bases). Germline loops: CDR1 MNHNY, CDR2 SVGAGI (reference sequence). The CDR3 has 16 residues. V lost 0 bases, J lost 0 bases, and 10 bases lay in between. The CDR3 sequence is CASSYSGTHSTDTQYF. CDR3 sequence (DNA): TGTGCCAGCAGTTACTCGGGGACACATAGCACAGATACGCAGTATTTT.

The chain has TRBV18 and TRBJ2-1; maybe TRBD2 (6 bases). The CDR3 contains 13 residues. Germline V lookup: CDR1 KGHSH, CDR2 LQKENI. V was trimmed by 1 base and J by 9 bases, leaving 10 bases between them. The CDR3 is CASSPRLGPEQFF. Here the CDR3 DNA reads TGTGCCAGCTCACCACGACTAGGTCCTGAGCAGTTCTTC.

The CDR3 DNA reads as TGTGCCAGCCGACAGGAATTGAACACTGAAGCTTTCTTT. Translation gives CASRQELNTEAFF. The J gene is TRBJ1-1, the V gene TRBV7-2, with D maybe TRBD1 (6 bases). In germline, CDR1 is SGHTA, CDR2 FQGNSA. V dropped 8 bases and J dropped 0 bases, with 10 bases sitting between them. The CDR3 covers 13 residues.

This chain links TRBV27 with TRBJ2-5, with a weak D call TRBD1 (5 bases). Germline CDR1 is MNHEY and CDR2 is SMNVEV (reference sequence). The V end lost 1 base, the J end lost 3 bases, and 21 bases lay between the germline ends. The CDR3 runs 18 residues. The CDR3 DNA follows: TGTGCCAGCAGTTTATACCCCCCTAAGGGGTGGGGTAAAGAGACCCAGTACTTC. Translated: CASSLYPPKGWGKETQYF.

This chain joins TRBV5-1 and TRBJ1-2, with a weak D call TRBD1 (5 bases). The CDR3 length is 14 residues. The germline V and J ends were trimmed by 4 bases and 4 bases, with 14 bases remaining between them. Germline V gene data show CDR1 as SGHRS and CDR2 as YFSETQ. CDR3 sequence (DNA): TGCGCCAGCAGCCCCTGGACGCAGGGCTATGGCTACACCTTC. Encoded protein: CASSPWTQGYGYTF. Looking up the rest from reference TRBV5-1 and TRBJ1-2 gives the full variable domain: KAGVTQTPRYLIKTRGQQVTLSCSPISGHRSVSWYQQTPGQGLQFLFEYFSETQRNKGNFPGRFSGRQFSNSRSEMNVSTLELGDSALYLCASSPWTQGYGYTFGSGTRLTVV.

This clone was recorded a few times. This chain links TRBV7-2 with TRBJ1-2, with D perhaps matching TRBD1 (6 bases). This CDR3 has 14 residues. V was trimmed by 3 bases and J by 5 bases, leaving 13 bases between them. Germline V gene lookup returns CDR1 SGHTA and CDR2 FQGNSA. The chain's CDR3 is CASSLGTSQYGYTF. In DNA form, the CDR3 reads TGTGCCAGCAGCTTGGGGACAAGTCAATATGGCTACACCTTC.